This TCR beta chain was retrieved from a study of shared clonotypes between healthy human individuals. Terminally differentiated effector memory CD45RA+ cells were left out of the naive CD8 fraction, which was CD45RO-negative and positively selected for CCR7. Some clones are missing from TCRdb's copy, which holds only in-frame ones; the method was immunoSEQ multiplex PCR. The sample has 2 million to 2.5 million clones, about 95% seen once. V gave up 0 bases and J gave up 6 bases; unmatched junction bases: 9. Germline assignment: CDR1 SGHRS and CDR2 YFSETQ. The CDR3 runs 16 residues. This clonotype originated in a man younger than 35 in good health. The sample was naive CD8+ T cells sorted from blood. This chain links TRBV5-1 with TRBJ2-1, with 7 bases identical to TRBD2. CDR3 loop: CASSLETSHHVNEQFF. The CDR3 DNA reads as TGCGCCAGCAGCTTGGAGACTAGCCATCACGTCAATGAGCAGTTCTTC.